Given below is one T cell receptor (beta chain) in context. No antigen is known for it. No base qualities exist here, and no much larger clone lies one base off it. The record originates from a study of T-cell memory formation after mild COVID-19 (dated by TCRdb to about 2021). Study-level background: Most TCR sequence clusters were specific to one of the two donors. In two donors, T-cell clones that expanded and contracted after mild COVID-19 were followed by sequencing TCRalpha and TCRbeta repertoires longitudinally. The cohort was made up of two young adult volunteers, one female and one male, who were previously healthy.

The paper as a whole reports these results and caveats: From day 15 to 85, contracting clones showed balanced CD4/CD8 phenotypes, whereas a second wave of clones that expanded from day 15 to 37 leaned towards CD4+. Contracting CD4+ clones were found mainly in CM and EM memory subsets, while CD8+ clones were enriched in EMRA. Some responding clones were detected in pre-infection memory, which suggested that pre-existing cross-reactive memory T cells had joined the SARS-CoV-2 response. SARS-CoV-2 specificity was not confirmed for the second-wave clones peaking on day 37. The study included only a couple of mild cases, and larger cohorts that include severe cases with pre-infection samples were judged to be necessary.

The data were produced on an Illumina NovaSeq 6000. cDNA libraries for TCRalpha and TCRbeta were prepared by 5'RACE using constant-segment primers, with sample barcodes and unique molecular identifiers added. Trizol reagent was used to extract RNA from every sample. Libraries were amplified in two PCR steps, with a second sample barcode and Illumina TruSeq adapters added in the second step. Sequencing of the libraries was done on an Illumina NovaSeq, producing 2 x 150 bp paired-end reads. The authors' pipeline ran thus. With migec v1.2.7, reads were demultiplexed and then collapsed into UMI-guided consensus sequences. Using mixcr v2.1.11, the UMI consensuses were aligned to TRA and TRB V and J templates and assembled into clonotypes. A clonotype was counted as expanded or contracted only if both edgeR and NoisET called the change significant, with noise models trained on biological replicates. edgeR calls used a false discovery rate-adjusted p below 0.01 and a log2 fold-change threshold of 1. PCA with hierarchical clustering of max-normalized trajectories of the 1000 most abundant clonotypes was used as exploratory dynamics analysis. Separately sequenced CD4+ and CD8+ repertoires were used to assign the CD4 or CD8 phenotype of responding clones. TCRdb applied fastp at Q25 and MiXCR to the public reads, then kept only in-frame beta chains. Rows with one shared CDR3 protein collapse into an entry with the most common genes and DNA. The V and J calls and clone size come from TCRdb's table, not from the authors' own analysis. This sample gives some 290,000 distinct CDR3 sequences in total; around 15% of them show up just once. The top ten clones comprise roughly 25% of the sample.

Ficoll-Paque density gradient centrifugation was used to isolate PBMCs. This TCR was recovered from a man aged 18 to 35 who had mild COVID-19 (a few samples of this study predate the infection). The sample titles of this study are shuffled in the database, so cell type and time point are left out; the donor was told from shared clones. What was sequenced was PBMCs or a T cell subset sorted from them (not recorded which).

CDR3 protein: CASSLERPDGYTF. The DNA sequence is as follows: TGTGCCAGCAGCCTCGAGAGGCCGGATGGCTACACCTTC. The chain is encoded by TRBV7-2 joined to TRBJ1-2, with the D gene not confidently named. The junction shows trimming of 5 bases on V and 6 bases on J, plus 13 bases between the germline ends. The CDR3 covers 13 residues, taking in both the cysteine and the phenylalanine. Of all the DNA, just the CDR3 is kept, 39 bases in frame from base 1. The germline V gene sets CDR1 to SGHTA and CDR2 to FQGNSA.